The 7 T cell receptor beta chains presented below share a single source sample, sequenced in a study of shared T cell receptors in the human thymus. Profiled with immunoSEQ multiplex PCR; TCRdb holds only in-frame clones, not every one. The sample has about 380,000 clones; around 93% are singletons. The sequenced sample consisted of thymocytes. The receptors shown here come from a human donor.

On this clone: Other DNA sequences from this sample encode an identical CDR3 as well. The rearrangement joins TRBV9 to TRBJ2-3, with D maybe TRBD1 (5 bases). V was shortened by 3 bases and J by 0 bases, with 17 bases between the two germline ends. Germline CDR1 SGDLS, CDR2 YYNGEE. This CDR3 contains 17 residues. The CDR3 bases are TGTGCCAGCAGCGGTCGACAGACACCCGTTAGCACAGATACGCAGTATTTT. Protein: CASSGRQTPVSTDTQYF.

This clone was seen once. The rearrangement uses TRBV28 and TRBJ2-1; possible D gene TRBD2, 6 bases. This CDR3 has 15 residues. Trimming cost V 5 bases and J 6 bases, with 17 bases left between them. Germline V gene lookup returns CDR1 MDHEN and CDR2 SYDVKM. The CDR3 region is CASSVPLGRRNEQFF. CDR3 sequence (DNA): TGTGCCAGCAGTGTACCCCTCGGGAGACGCAATGAGCAGTTCTTC.

The V call is TRBV27, the J call TRBJ1-1; 7 bases are shared with TRBD1. The V and J ends lost 4 bases and 4 bases, in that order; junction bases with no gene match: 9. Germline values: CDR1 MNHEY, CDR2 SMNVEV (reference sequence). The CDR3 extends over 15 amino acids. For the CDR3, the DNA is TGTGCCAGCAGTTCTGGACAGGCCCATCCCACTGAAGCTTTCTTT. This encodes CASSSGQAHPTEAFF.

This chain uses TRBV9 with TRBJ2-3, with TRBD2 matching over 12 bases. The trim removed 0 bases at V and 0 bases at J, leaving 8 bases unmatched. Germline lookup yields CDR1 SGDLS and CDR2 YYNGEE. CDR3 length equals 19 residues. The CDR3 nucleotides are TGTGCCAGCAGCGTAGGTCGGGCTAGCGGGAGGGCTAGCACAGATACGCAGTATTTT. Translation gives CASSVGRASGRASTDTQYF.

The chain uses TRBV2 and TRBJ2-7; TRBD2 aligns across 9 bases. The CDR3 covers 14 residues. The ends lost 7 bases at V and 4 bases at J; junction bases unmatched: 8. Per the germline V gene, CDR1 is SNHLY and CDR2 is FYNNEI. The CDR3 loop is CASKRLAGYYEQYF. CDR3 sequence (DNA): TGTGCCAGCAAGAGGCTAGCGGGATATTACGAGCAGTACTTC.

CDR3 in amino acids: CAIKSVEQYF. The DNA for the CDR3 is TGTGCCATCAAATCCGTAGAGCAGTACTTC. The chain couples TRBV10-3 to TRBJ2-7; D is undetermined. The CDR3 has 10 residues. Germline CDR1 is ENHRY and CDR2 is SYGVKD. The V and J ends lost 7 bases and 7 bases respectively, with 8 bases between them.

The chain recombines TRBV28 with TRBJ1-2, with 7 bases fitting TRBD1. Germline V gene lookup returns CDR1 MDHEN and CDR2 SYDVKM. V shed 2 bases and J 8 bases; nucleotides not matched to a gene: 5. The CDR3 length is 13 residues. CDR3 DNA: TGTGCCAGCAGTTTAGAGGGGGCGATGGGCTACACCTTC. Translation gives CASSLEGAMGYTF.